The next 2 T cell receptor beta chains were all read from a single sample in a study of shared clonotypes between healthy human individuals. Generated by immunoSEQ multiplex PCR, the TCRdb table keeps only in-frame clones and is missing some. This sample yields roughly 2.6 million clones, of which around nine tenths are seen a single time; roughly 0.13% belongs to the top ten. Source material: naive CD4+ T cells sorted from blood. Specified subset: CD45RA+ positively selected. These receptors originate from a man aged 18 to 29 in good health.

The chain has TRBV5-1 and TRBJ2-2, with D possibly called TRBD1 or TRBD2 (6 bases each). The ends were cut back, 0 bases at V and 7 bases at J, with 13 bases in the middle. The CDR3 totals 15 residues. The germline V gene has CDR1 SGHRS and CDR2 YFSETQ. DNA for the CDR3: TGCGCCAGCAGCTTGGCCTCGGGGGACATCGGGGAGCTGTTTTTT. The encoded protein is CASSLASGDIGELFF.

V is TRBV6-5 and J is TRBJ2-7; 11 nucleotides align to TRBD1. The CDR3 contains 15 residues. Looked up from germline, CDR1 is MNHEY and CDR2 is SVGAGI. V was clipped by 5 bases and J by 5 bases; unmatched bases: 8. The CDR3 sequence is CASSRPGQGGNEQYF. The CDR3 coding sequence is TGTGCCAGCAGTCGGCCGGGACAGGGGGGGAACGAGCAGTACTTC.